The 20 T cell receptor beta chains listed next were all sequenced from one sample in a study of post-analysis software for immune sequencing data. Study-wide findings and caveats: When patients were compared with controls, 4 or 5 TRBV segments were more frequent, TRBV5-6, TRBV5-1 and TRBV20-1 among them.

TCR beta cDNA libraries had unique molecular identifiers. MiXCR, applied by TCRdb to the PCR reads, yields one record per CDR3 protein. The table lists 600,000 to 700,000 distinct CDR3 sequences, approximately 59% of them singletons. Which antigens these TCRs recognize remains unknown. The source material was blood. The receptors were sampled from a girl aged 2-10 years with multiple sclerosis.

The chain uses TRBV4-3 and TRBJ2-1; 11 bases fit TRBD2. CDR3 length: 17 amino acids. The ends lost 3 bases at V and 8 bases at J; junction bases unmatched: 12. Germline CDR1 reads LGHNA; CDR2 reads YSLEER. The CDR3 nucleotides read TGCGCCAGCAGCCATCCGGTAGCGGGGGGGCTAAAGTATGAGCAGTTCTTC. It encodes CASSHPVAGGLKYEQFF.

The J gene is TRBJ2-6, the V gene TRBV4-3; D unresolved. The V end lost 0 bases, the J end lost 1 base, and 10 bases lay between the germline ends. Germline loops: CDR1 LGHNA, CDR2 YSLEER. The CDR3 length is 17 residues. The DNA for the CDR3 is TGCGCCAGCAGCCAAGAAATTACCGGGTCTGGGGCCAACGTCCTGACTTTC. It yields the protein CASSQEITGSGANVLTF.

The genes are TRBV19 and TRBJ2-6, with TRBD1 matching over 7 bases. The CDR3 covers 21 residues. The ends lost 5 bases at V and 0 bases at J; junction bases unmatched: 19. The germline V gene encodes CDR1 LNHDA and CDR2 SQIVND (reference sequence). CDR3 bases: TGTGCCAGTAGTCCGAGGAGGTCAACTCGACAGGGCAGCTCTGGGGCCAACGTCCTGACTTTC. Its translation is CASSPRRSTRQGSSGANVLTF.

This clonotype was observed a single time. This chain links TRBV4-2 with TRBJ2-2, with D perhaps assigned TRBD1 or TRBD2 (6 bases each). The CDR3 is 15 amino acids. V lost 0 bases and J lost 5, with 10 bases in between. CDR1 is LGHNA, CDR2 YNFKEQ, per germline. The CDR3, as DNA: TGTGCCAGCAGCCAAGACGGGGGCTCGACCGGGGAGCTGTTTTTT. Protein product: CASSQDGGSTGELFF.

The chain joins TRBV6-5 to TRBJ1-1; D remains ambiguous. Looked up from germline, CDR1 is MNHEY and CDR2 is SVGAGI. With 0 bases removed from V and 7 bases from J, the gap between germline ends came to 18 bases. The CDR3 loop spans 16 amino acids. Written as DNA, the CDR3 is TGTGCCAGCAGTTACTCGGCCTCGGACGGATTGAATGAAGCTTTCTTT. It specifies CASSYSASDGLNEAFF.

A remark on this clonotype: Sequence at one end of the junction differs from germline and may be a read error. The chain joins TRBV20-1 to TRBJ1-2; D not resolved. The CDR3 runs 12 residues. Germline CDR1 is DFQATT and CDR2 is SNEGSKA (reference sequence). This CDR3 reads CSASVPGSSYIF. CDR3 coding DNA: TGCAGTGCTAGCGTGCCGGGAAGCAGCTACATCTTC.

The V and J genes are TRBV13 and TRBJ1-1, with TRBD1 identical over 7 bases. With V trimmed by 5 bases and J by 4 bases, 13 bases remained unmatched. Germline V gene data show CDR1 as PRHDT and CDR2 as FYEKMQ (reference sequence). The CDR3 has 16 residues. CDR3: CASSPRAGGGGTEAFF. The CDR3, as DNA: TGTGCCAGCAGCCCTCGGGCAGGGGGGGGAGGCACTGAAGCTTTCTTT.

DNA of the CDR3: TGTGCCAGCAAAGTTGCTAGCGGGGCGGAAAACATTCAGTACTTC. It translates to CASKVASGAENIQYF. The chain is built from TRBV2 and TRBJ2-4; TRBD2 matches 9 bases. This CDR3 has 15 residues. J lost 5 bases, V lost 7 bases, and 9 bases had no gene match. The V gene's germline CDR1 is SNHLY and CDR2 FYNNEI.

This clonotype was seen a handful of times. V is TRBV27 and J is TRBJ2-5; 7 nucleotides agree with TRBD2. Germline values: CDR1 MNHEY, CDR2 SMNVEV (reference sequence). Trimming removed 4 bases from V and 5 bases from J; junction bases left unmatched: 13. The CDR3 totals 16 residues. The CDR3 region is CASSSRTSGIQETQYF. The CDR3, as DNA: TGTGCCAGCAGTTCCCGAACCAGCGGGATCCAGGAGACCCAGTACTTC.

The chain carries TRBV5-1 and TRBJ2-1; D possibly corresponds to TRBD1 (5 bases). The CDR3 totals 16 residues. The V gene's germline CDR1 is SGHRS and CDR2 YFSETQ. The V gene lost 0 bases and the J gene lost 2 bases, with 12 bases spanning the gap. The CDR3 reads CASSLGGYSPYNEQFF. CDR3 DNA sequence: TGCGCCAGCAGCTTGGGGGGCTATTCTCCCTACAATGAGCAGTTCTTC.

V usage is TRBV9 and J usage is TRBJ1-2; D call uncertain. The CDR3 is 15 amino acids. In germline, CDR1 is SGDLS, CDR2 YYNGEE. The V gene lost 1 base and the J gene lost 2 bases, with 12 bases spanning the gap. CDR3 nucleotides: TGTGCCAGCAGCGTATCACGACGGAAGAACTATGGCTACACCTTC. Translated, it gives CASSVSRRKNYGYTF.

V gene TRBV24-1 combines with J gene TRBJ2-3, with D maybe TRBD1 (6 bases). The CDR3 is made up of 15 amino acids. V lost 2 bases and J lost 5, with 13 bases in between. Germline V gene data show CDR1 as KGHDR and CDR2 as SFDVKD. CDR3 sequence reads: CATSDSQGKGDTQYF. The CDR3 region has the DNA TGTGCCACCAGTGATTCGCAGGGGAAGGGAGATACGCAGTATTTT.

The chain links TRBV11-3 to TRBJ2-1; 10 bases agree with TRBD2. Germline CDR1 SGHNT, CDR2 YENEEA. The CDR3 covers 16 residues. The J segment lost 2 bases and the V segment lost 5 bases, leaving 6 bases of the junction unmatched. The CDR3 reads CASSGPSGSTYNEQFF. CDR3 DNA sequence: TGTGCCAGCAGCGGGCCTAGCGGGAGTACCTACAATGAGCAGTTCTTC.

The table lists this clonotype with a few counts. V gene TRBV20-1 combines with J gene TRBJ1-5, with no clear D. CDR1 and CDR2 from the germline V gene are DFQATT and SNEGSKA (reference sequence). Trimming took 6 bases from V and 0 from J, leaving 12 bases between them. CDR3 size: 14 residues. CDR3 region: CSAETRISNQPQHF. CDR3 coding DNA: TGCAGTGCCGAGACACGGATTAGCAATCAGCCCCAGCATTTT.

This chain joins TRBV3-1 and TRBJ2-3, with 7 bases that match TRBD2. Germline values: CDR1 LGHDT, CDR2 YNNKEL (reference sequence). This CDR3 is 14 amino acids long. Trimming removed 1 base from V and 4 bases from J; junction bases left unmatched: 2. CDR3 nucleotides: TGTGCCAGCAGCCAAGCGGCGGGGGCAGATACGCAGTATTTT. Translated, it gives CASSQAAGADTQYF.

This clonotype was found once. A read error may produce the germline difference seen at one junction end. The chain links TRBV7-9 to TRBJ1-1; tentative D call: TRBD1 (5 bases). The germline CDR1 and CDR2 sequences are SEHNR and FQNEAQ (reference sequence). The CDR3 runs to 15 residues. The CDR3 coding sequence is TGCGCCAGCAGCTCCCGAGGGGAAATGAACACTGAAGCTTTCTTT. It translates to CASSSRGEMNTEAFF. Using reference TRBV7-9 and TRBJ1-1 for the parts outside the CDR3, the full variable domain is DTGVSQNPRHKITKRGQNVTFRCDPISEHNRLYWYRQTLGQGPEFLTYFQNEAQLEKSRLLSDRFSAERPKGSFSTLEIQRTEQGDSAMYLCASSSRGEMNTEAFFGQGTRLTVV.

This clonotype was counted a single time. V is TRBV4-1 and J is TRBJ2-5; D tentatively fits TRBD1 or TRBD2 (5 bases each). This CDR3 spans 15 amino acids. V was trimmed by 5 bases and J by 1 base, leaving 14 bases between them. Germline V CDR1 and CDR2: MGHRA, YSYEKL. The CDR3 loop reads CASSTRDGVQETQYF. In DNA, the CDR3 is TGCGCCAGCAGCACCCGGGACGGGGTCCAAGAGACCCAGTACTTC.

This chain joins TRBV20-1 and TRBJ1-2; weak D call: TRBD1 (5 bases). The CDR3 is 13 residues long. The germline CDR1 and CDR2 sequences are DFQATT and SNEGSKA (reference sequence). V gave up 6 bases and J gave up 3 bases, with 14 bases separating them. CDR3 residues: CSAPRDSYYGYTF. In DNA, the CDR3 is TGCAGTGCCCCGCGGGACTCCTACTATGGCTACACCTTC.

The rearrangement uses TRBV5-1 and TRBJ2-6; D not resolved. CDR3 length: 15 residues. V gave up 7 bases and J gave up 4 bases, with 15 bases separating them. CDR1 is SGHRS and CDR2 is YFSETQ in the germline V gene. The CDR3 loop reads CASGRASVGANVLTF. The CDR3 coding sequence is TGCGCCAGCGGCCGGGCTTCGGTCGGGGCCAACGTCCTGACTTTC.

This clonotype showed up just a few times. The V gene is TRBV7-8, the J gene TRBJ2-3; 13 positions match TRBD2. J gave up 4 bases and V 4 bases, and 2 bases lay outside the gene matches. There are 15 residues in the CDR3. The germline V gene encodes CDR1 SGHVS and CDR2 FQNEAQ. The DNA of the CDR3 is TGTGCCAGCAGCTCCGGACTAGCGGGAGCAGATACGCAGTATTTT. Translated, it gives CASSSGLAGADTQYF.